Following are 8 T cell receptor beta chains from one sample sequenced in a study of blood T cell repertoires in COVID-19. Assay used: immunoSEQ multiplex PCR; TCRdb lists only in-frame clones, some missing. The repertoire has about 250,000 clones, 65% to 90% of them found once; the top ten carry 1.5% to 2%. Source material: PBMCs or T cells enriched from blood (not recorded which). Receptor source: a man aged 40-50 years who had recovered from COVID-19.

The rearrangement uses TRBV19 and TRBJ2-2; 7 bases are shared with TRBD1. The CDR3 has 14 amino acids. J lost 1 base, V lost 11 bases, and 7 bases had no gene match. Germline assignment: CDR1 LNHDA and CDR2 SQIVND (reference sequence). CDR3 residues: CAGRQGLNTGELFF. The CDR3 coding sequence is TGTGCCGGCCGACAGGGCCTGAACACCGGGGAGCTGTTTTTT.

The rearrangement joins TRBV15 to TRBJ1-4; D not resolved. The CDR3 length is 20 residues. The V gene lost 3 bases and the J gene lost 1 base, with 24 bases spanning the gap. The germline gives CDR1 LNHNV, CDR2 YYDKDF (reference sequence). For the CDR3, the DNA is TGTGCCACCAGCAGCGCAAGGAGTTTCGGCTTGTATGGAACTAATGAAAAACTGTTTTTT. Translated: CATSSARSFGLYGTNEKLFF. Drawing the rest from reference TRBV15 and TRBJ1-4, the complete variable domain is DAMVIQNPRYQVTQFGKPVTLSCSQTLNHNVMYWYQQKSSQAPKLLFHYYDKDFNNEADTPDNFQSRRPNTSFCFLDIRSPGLGDTAMYLCATSSARSFGLYGTNEKLFFGSGTQLSVL.

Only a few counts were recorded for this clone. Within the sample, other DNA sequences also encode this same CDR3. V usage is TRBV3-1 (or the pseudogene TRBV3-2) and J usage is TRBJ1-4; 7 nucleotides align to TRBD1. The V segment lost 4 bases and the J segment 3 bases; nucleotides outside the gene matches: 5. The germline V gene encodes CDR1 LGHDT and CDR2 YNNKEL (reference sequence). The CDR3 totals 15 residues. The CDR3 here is CASSPRQGPNEKLFF. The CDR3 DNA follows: TGTGCCAGCAGCCCTAGACAGGGCCCTAATGAAAAACTGTTTTTT.

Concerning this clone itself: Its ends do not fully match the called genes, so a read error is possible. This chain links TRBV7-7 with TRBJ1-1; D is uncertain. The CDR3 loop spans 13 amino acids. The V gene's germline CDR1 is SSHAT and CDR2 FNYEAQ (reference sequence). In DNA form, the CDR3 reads TGTGCTAGCAGCCAAACCCGCCTAAGTGAAGCTTTCTTT. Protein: CASSQTRLSEAFF.

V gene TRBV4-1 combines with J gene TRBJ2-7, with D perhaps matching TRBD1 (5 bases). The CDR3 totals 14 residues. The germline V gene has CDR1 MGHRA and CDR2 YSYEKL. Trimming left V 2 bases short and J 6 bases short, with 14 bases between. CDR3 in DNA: TGCGCCAGCAGCCAACCTCAGGGAACCGGCGAGCAGTACTTC. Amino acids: CASSQPQGTGEQYF.

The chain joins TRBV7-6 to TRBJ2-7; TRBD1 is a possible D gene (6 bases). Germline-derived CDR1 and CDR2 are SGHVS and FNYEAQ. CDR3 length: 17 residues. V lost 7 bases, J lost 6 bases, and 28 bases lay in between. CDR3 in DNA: TGTGCCAGCATCAACAGAACCGCCGGGACAATTATATGCGAGCAGTACTTC. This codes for CASINRTAGTIICEQYF.

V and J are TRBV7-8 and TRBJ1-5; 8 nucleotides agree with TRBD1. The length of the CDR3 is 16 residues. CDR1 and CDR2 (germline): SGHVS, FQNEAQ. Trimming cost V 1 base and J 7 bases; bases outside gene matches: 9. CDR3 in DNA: TGTGCCAGCAGCTTAGGATTAGGACAGGGCGGGCAGCCCCAGCATTTT. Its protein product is CASSLGLGQGGQPQHF.

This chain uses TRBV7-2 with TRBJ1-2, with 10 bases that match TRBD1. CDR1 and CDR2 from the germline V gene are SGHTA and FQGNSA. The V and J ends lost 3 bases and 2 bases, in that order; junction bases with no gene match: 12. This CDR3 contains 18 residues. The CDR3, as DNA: TGTGCCAGCAGCTTCGTCCGGCAGGGGACAGGGGCCAACTATGGCTACACCTTC. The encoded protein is CASSFVRQGTGANYGYTF.